This T cell receptor (beta chain) was captured in a study of shared clonotypes between healthy human individuals. Study-level information: Donor composition was two women and a few men, aged 18 to 49. Researchers assigned three CD4 naive, three CD4 memory, two CD8 naive and one CD8 memory plate to each donor.

Method: immunoSEQ multiplex PCR; TCRdb's copy keeps in-frame clones and lacks some. The sample lists 2 million to 2.5 million clones, 95% seen once, with 0.1% to 0.15% in the top ten. Every donor was a Caucasian adult from Nashville, Tennessee. CD4+ cells yielded CD45RA+ naive and CD45RA-negative memory subsets. Germline CDR1 is MGHRA and CDR2 is YSYEKL. The CDR3 runs to 17 residues. Trimming stripped 0 bases from V and 6 bases from J, with 17 bases between. Sequencing was carried out using naive CD4+ T cells sorted from blood. Subset described: CD45RA+ positively selected. This chain uses TRBV4-1 with TRBJ2-2; TRBD2 is a possible D gene (6 bases). The TCR was taken from a man younger than 30 in good health. This CDR3 reads CASSQDAGTSPPGELFF. In nucleotides, the CDR3 is TGCGCCAGCAGCCAAGATGCCGGGACTTCGCCACCCGGGGAGCTGTTTTTT.